These T cell receptor beta chains were read from a single sample in a study of neurological immune-mediated disorders. TCRdb fed the 5' RACE reads into MiXCR, producing one record per CDR3 protein. This sample yields roughly 80,000 distinct CDR3 sequences, of which under 10% are seen a single time; less than 2% belongs to the top ten. Sequences were obtained from PBMCs. The source of these receptors is a man over 45 in good health. CDR3s include the opening cysteine and the closing phenylalanine or tryptophan. The order of the fields is D gene, V gene, clone size, J gene, CDR3 protein, CDR3 DNA. D genes are given only for firm matches. Clone sizes are given selectively: once, few, many, or a class where the clone is expanded.

D: -; V: TRBV5-1; size: many; J: TRBJ2-3; CDR3: CASRTQGGSTDTQYF; DNA: TGCGCCAGCAGAACCCAAGGGGGAAGCACAGATACGCAGTATTTT
D: TRBD2; V: TRBV4-2; size: few; J: TRBJ2-7; CDR3: CASSQVMTSGSYEQYF; DNA: TGTGCCAGCAGCCAAGTAATGACTAGCGGGTCCTACGAGCAGTACTTC
D: TRBD2; V: TRBV3-1; size: many; J: TRBJ2-7; CDR3: CASSRGTSGTYEQYF; DNA: TGTGCCAGCAGCCGTGGGACTAGCGGAACCTACGAGCAGTACTTC
D: -; V: TRBV5-1; size: few; J: TRBJ2-5; CDR3: CASSGTVNTQETQYF; DNA: TGCGCCAGCAGCGGGACCGTGAACACTCAAGAGACCCAGTACTTC
D: -; V: TRBV2; size: many; J: TRBJ1-5; CDR3: CASSVRGLEGQPQHF; DNA: TGTGCCAGCAGTGTACGGGGCCTAGAAGGACAGCCCCAGCATTTT
D: -; V: TRBV7-2; size: many; J: TRBJ2-5; CDR3: CASSTQRETQYF; DNA: TGTGCCAGCAGCACGCAAAGGGAGACCCAGTACTTC
D: -; V: TRBV20-1; size: many; J: TRBJ2-3; CDR3: CSARGGGTPTDTQYF; DNA: TGCAGTGCCAGAGGAGGGGGGACCCCCACAGATACGCAGTATTTT
D: -; V: TRBV7-2; size: many; J: TRBJ2-2; CDR3: CATLPVSSPGELFF; DNA: TGTGCCACACTCCCCGTCTCTAGCCCCGGGGAGCTGTTTTTT
D: -; V: TRBV6-5; size: many; J: TRBJ1-3; CDR3: CASEQDQSGNTIYF; DNA: TGTGCCAGTGAACAGGACCAGTCTGGAAACACCATATATTTT
D: TRBD1; V: TRBV5-5; size: few; J: TRBJ2-5; CDR3: CASSGWDRQETQYF; DNA: TGTGCCAGCAGCGGGTGGGACAGGCAAGAGACCCAGTACTTC
D: -; V: TRBV20-1; size: many; J: TRBJ2-1; CDR3: CSAGGQGGVDEQFF; DNA: TGCAGTGCCGGTGGCCAGGGCGGCGTGGATGAGCAGTTCTTC
D: -; V: TRBV5-1; size: once; J: TRBJ2-2; CDR3: CASIIGEPATGELFF; DNA: TGCGCCAGCATTATAGGGGAGCCTGCCACCGGGGAGCTGTTTTTT
D: -; V: TRBV12-3/TRBV12-4; size: many; J: TRBJ1-1; CDR3: CASRPTVGLKAFF; DNA: TGTGCCAGCCGCCCGACAGTGGGGTTGAAGGCTTTCTTT
D: TRBD2; V: TRBV28; size: many; J: TRBJ2-3; CDR3: CASRILAGVTDTQYF; DNA: TGTGCCAGCAGGATCCTAGCGGGGGTCACAGATACGCAGTATTTT
D: TRBD2; V: TRBV20-1; size: -; J: TRBJ2-1; CDR3: CSARPLLAGGSSYNEQFF; DNA: TGCAGTGCTAGGCCCCTCCTAGCGGGGGGCAGCTCCTACAATGAGCAGTTCTTC
D: TRBD2; V: TRBV15; size: many; J: TRBJ2-1; CDR3: CATSDLAAPYNEQFF; DNA: TGTGCCACCAGCGATCTAGCGGCCCCCTACAATGAGCAGTTCTTC
D: -; V: TRBV7-2; size: many; J: TRBJ2-7; CDR3: CASSLAEGPYEQYF; DNA: TGTGCCAGCAGCTTAGCTGAGGGGCCCTACGAGCAGTACTTC
D: TRBD2; V: TRBV6-2/TRBV6-3; size: many; J: TRBJ2-3; CDR3: CASSWWASGASTDTQYF; DNA: TGTGCCAGCAGTTGGTGGGCTAGCGGAGCTAGCACAGATACGCAGTATTTT
D: TRBD1; V: TRBV6-5; size: many; J: TRBJ1-2; CDR3: CASSSTGGSGYTF; DNA: TGTGCCAGCAGCTCAACAGGGGGCAGTGGCTACACCTTC
D: TRBD2; V: TRBV7-2; size: many; J: TRBJ2-7; CDR3: CASSWDYSSYEQYF; DNA: TGTGCCAGCAGTTGGGACTACAGCTCCTACGAGCAGTACTTC
D: TRBD1; V: TRBV28; size: many; J: TRBJ1-1; CDR3: CASSPGQANTEAFF; DNA: TGTGCCAGCAGTCCGGGACAGGCGAACACTGAAGCTTTCTTT
D: -; V: TRBV28; size: many; J: TRBJ2-5; CDR3: CASSWGQVQETQYF; DNA: TGTGCCAGCAGTTGGGGACAAGTCCAAGAGACCCAGTACTTC
D: -; V: TRBV11-3; size: many; J: TRBJ2-2; CDR3: CASSLGRGATGELFF; DNA: TGTGCCAGCAGCTTAGGTCGGGGGGCGACCGGGGAGCTGTTTTTT
D: -; V: TRBV24-1; size: many; J: TRBJ2-3; CDR3: CATSDRLDRGGPTDTQYF; DNA: TGTGCCACCAGTGATAGATTGGATCGCGGGGGCCCCACAGATACGCAGTATTTT
D: -; V: TRBV6-5; size: -; J: TRBJ2-7; CDR3: CASSQGGRPYEQYF; DNA: TGTGCCAGCAGCCAAGGTGGCAGACCCTACGAGCAGTACTTC
D: TRBD2; V: TRBV18; size: many; J: TRBJ2-2; CDR3: CASSPPRTSGSYTGELFF; DNA: TGTGCCAGCTCACCACCGCGGACTAGCGGGAGCTACACCGGGGAGCTGTTTTTT
D: -; V: TRBV9; size: many; J: TRBJ1-2; CDR3: CASSVGQNNYGYTF; DNA: TGTGCCAGCAGCGTAGGACAGAATAACTATGGCTACACCTTC
D: -; V: TRBV20-1; size: many; J: TRBJ2-3; CDR3: CSDKAGSTDTQYF; DNA: TGCAGTGATAAGGCAGGGAGCACAGATACGCAGTATTTT
D: -; V: TRBV5-1; size: many; J: TRBJ2-3; CDR3: CASSPGTGQATDTQYF; DNA: TGCGCCAGCAGCCCGGGGACGGGACAAGCCACAGATACGCAGTATTTT
D: -; V: TRBV5-1; size: many; J: TRBJ1-3; CDR3: CASSLDMRSGNTIYF; DNA: TGCGCCAGCAGCCTAGACATGCGCTCTGGAAACACCATATATTTT
D: -; V: TRBV27; size: -; J: TRBJ1-5; CDR3: CASSLSSISNQPQHF; DNA: TGTGCCAGCAGCCTAAGCTCCATTTCTAATCAGCCCCAGCATTTT
D: -; V: TRBV7-9; size: many; J: TRBJ2-2; CDR3: CASSTEVAGELFF; DNA: TGTGCCAGCAGCACGGAGGTGGCCGGGGAGCTGTTTTTT